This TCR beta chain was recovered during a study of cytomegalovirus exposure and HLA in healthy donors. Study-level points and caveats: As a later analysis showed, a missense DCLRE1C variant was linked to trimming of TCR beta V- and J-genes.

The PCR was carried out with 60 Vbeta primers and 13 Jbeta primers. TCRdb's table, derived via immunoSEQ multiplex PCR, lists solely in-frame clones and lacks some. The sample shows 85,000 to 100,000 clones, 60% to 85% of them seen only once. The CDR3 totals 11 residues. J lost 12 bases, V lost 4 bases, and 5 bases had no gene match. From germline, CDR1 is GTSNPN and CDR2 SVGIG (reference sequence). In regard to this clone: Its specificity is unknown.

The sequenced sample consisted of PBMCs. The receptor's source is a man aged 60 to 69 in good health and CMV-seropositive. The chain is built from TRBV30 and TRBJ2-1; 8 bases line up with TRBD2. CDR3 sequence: CAWTGSGGQFF. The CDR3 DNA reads TGTGCCTGGACTGGGAGCGGGGGGCAGTTCTTC. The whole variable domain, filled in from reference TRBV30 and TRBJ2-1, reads SQTIHQWPATLVQPVGSPLSLECTVEGTSNPNLYWYRQAAGRGLQLLFYSVGIGQISSEVPQNLSASRPQDRQFILSSKKLLLSDSGFYLCAWTGSGGQFFGPGTRLTVL.